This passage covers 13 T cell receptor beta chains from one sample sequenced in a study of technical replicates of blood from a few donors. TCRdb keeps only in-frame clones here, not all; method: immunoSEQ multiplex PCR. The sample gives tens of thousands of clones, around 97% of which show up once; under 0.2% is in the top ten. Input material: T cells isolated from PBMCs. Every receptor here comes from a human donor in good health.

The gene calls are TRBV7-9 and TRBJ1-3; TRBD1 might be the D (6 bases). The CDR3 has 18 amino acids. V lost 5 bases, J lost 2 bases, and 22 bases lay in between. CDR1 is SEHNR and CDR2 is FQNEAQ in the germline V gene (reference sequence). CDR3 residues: CASSGWGFNGTPGNTIYF. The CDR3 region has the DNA TGTGCCAGCAGCGGGTGGGGGTTTAACGGGACACCTGGAAACACCATATATTTT.

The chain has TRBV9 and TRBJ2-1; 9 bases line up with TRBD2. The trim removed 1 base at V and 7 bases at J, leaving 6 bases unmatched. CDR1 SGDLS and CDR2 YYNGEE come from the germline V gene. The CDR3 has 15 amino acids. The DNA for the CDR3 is TGTGCCAGCAGCGTAATGGCGGGGGGGCTGAATGAGCAGTTCTTC. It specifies CASSVMAGGLNEQFF.

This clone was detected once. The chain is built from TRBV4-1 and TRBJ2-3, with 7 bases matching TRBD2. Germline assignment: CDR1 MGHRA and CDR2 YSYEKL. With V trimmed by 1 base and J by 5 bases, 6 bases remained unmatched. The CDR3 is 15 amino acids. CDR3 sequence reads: CASSQGVGGKDTQYF. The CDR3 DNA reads TGCGCCAGCAGCCAAGGAGTGGGGGGGAAAGATACGCAGTATTTT.

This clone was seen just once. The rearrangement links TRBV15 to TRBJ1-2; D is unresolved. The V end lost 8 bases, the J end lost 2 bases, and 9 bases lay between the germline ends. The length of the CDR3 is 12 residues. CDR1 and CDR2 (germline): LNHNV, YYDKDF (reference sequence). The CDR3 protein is CATGDTNYGYTF. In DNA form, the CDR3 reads TGTGCCACCGGTGACACAAACTATGGCTACACCTTC.

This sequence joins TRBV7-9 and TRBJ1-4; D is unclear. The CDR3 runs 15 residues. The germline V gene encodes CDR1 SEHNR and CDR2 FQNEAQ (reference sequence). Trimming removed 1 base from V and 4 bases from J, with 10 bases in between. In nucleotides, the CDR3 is TGTGCCAGCAGCTTAGGGACGGAGGTTAATGAAAAACTGTTTTTT. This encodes CASSLGTEVNEKLFF. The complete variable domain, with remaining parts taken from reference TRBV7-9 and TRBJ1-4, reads DTGVSQNPRHKITKRGQNVTFRCDPISEHNRLYWYRQTLGQGPEFLTYFQNEAQLEKSRLLSDRFSAERPKGSFSTLEIQRTEQGDSAMYLCASSLGTEVNEKLFFGSGTQLSVL.

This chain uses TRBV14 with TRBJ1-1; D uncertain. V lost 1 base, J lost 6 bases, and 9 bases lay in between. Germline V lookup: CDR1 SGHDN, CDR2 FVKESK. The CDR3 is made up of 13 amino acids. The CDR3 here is CASSQGAHPEAFF. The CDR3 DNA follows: TGTGCCAGCAGCCAAGGGGCACATCCTGAAGCTTTCTTT.

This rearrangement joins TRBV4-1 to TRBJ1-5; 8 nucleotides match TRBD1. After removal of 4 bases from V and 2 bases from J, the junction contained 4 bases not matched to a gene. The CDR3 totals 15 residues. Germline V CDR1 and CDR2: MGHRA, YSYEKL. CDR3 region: CASSRRGLGNQPQHF. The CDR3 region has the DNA TGCGCCAGCAGCCGCAGGGGGCTTGGCAATCAGCCCCAGCATTTT.

CDR3 in DNA: TGTGCCAGCAGCTTTCGGTTCTCTGGGGCCAACGTCCTGACTTTC. This codes for CASSFRFSGANVLTF. This chain uses TRBV7-2 with TRBJ2-6, with D unresolved. There are 15 residues in the CDR3. V was pared by 3 bases and J by 0 bases, with 6 bases between. CDR1 SGHTA and CDR2 FQGNSA come from the germline V gene.

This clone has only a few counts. This CDR3 reads CASRAGTQNTEAFF. DNA for the CDR3: TGTGCCAGCAGGGCCGGGACACAGAACACTGAAGCTTTCTTT. V is TRBV2 and J is TRBJ1-1; tentatively, D is TRBD1 (6 bases). The CDR3 spans 14 residues. The germline V gene has CDR1 SNHLY and CDR2 FYNNEI. V lost 6 bases to trimming and J lost 1 base, with 12 bases between them.

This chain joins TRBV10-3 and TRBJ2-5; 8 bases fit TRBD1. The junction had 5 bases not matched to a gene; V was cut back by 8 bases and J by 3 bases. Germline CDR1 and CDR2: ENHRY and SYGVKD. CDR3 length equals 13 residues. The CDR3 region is CAIRGTGEETQYF. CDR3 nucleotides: TGTGCCATCCGCGGGACAGGCGAAGAGACCCAGTACTTC.

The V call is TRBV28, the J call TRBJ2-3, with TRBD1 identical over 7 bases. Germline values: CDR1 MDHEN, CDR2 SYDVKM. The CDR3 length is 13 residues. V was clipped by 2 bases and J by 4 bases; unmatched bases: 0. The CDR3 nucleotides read TGTGCCAGCAGTTTAACAGGGGCAGATACGCAGTATTTT. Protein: CASSLTGADTQYF.

CDR3 in amino acids: CASSLRTGLRHEKLFF. DNA for the CDR3: TGTGCCAGCAGCCTACGGACAGGGCTGCGCCATGAAAAACTGTTTTTT. The V call is TRBV11-3, the J call TRBJ1-4; 8 nucleotides agree with TRBD1. V was clipped by 5 bases and J by 6 bases; unmatched bases: 11. Germline loops: CDR1 SGHNT, CDR2 YENEEA. This CDR3 has 16 amino acids.

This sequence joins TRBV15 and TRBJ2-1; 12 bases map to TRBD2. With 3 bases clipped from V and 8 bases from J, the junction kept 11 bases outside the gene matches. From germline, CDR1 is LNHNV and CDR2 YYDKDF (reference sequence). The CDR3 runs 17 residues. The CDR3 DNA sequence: TGTGCCACCAGCAGGTCCACTAGCGGGGGGTACCAGGATGAGCAGTTCTTC. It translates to CATSRSTSGGYQDEQFF.